Below, 27 T cell receptor beta chains from the same sample are listed, as sequenced in a study of blood T cell repertoires in COVID-19 (dated by TCRdb to about 2020). Library preparation was by the immunoSEQ multiplex PCR assay. Held by TCRdb, this immuneACCESS table contains in-frame sequences only and omits some clones. Under half of the omission traces to an unresolved V gene where checked; the cause of the rest is unknown. This sample is represented by about 100,000 clones; under 95% of them were singletons. The ten largest account for around 1.3% of the sample. The specimen was peripheral blood. The receptors originated from a woman under 40 with acute or convalescent COVID-19.

The rearrangement links TRBV5-4 to TRBJ2-1, with TRBD2 identical over 8 bases. This CDR3 has 15 residues. CDR1 and CDR2 (germline): SGHNT, YYREEE (reference sequence). Unmatched junction bases numbered 7, after V lost 4 bases and J lost 4 bases. The CDR3 loop is CASSIPSGFYNEQFF. The CDR3 DNA reads as TGTGCCAGCAGCATTCCTAGCGGGTTTTACAATGAGCAGTTCTTC.

V and J are TRBV11-3 and TRBJ2-1, with TRBD2 identical over 8 bases. This CDR3 is 17 amino acids long. V was pared by 5 bases and J by 1 base, with 10 bases of the junction left unmatched. Germline CDR1 is SGHNT and CDR2 is YENEEA. In DNA, the CDR3 is TGTGCCAGCAGCCTCGGGACTAGATCGACATCCTACAATGAGCAGTTCTTC. Translated: CASSLGTRSTSYNEQFF.

There are a few counts of this clone. This chain links TRBV11-3 with TRBJ1-4, with D possibly matching TRBD1 (6 bases). Trimming took off 0 bases at V and 8 bases at J, with 10 bases between the two ends. The CDR3 loop spans 14 amino acids. Germline V gene sequence: CDR1 SGHNT, CDR2 YENEEA. The CDR3 bases are TGTGCCAGCAGCTTAGATGGGACAAACGAAAAACTGTTTTTT. Translating it yields CASSLDGTNEKLFF.

V gene TRBV11-2 combines with J gene TRBJ1-5, with 10 bases lining up with TRBD1. The CDR3 consists of 14 residues. V trimming: 5 bases; J trimming: 5 bases; junction bases outside the gene matches: 3. Germline lookup yields CDR1 SGHAT and CDR2 FQNNGV. The CDR3 spells CASSPGQGDQPQHF. DNA of the CDR3: TGTGCCAGCAGCCCCGGACAGGGGGATCAGCCCCAGCATTTT.

This chain joins TRBV7-3 and TRBJ2-1; 9 bases fit TRBD2. V trimming: 6 bases; J trimming: 6 bases; junction bases outside the gene matches: 6. In germline, CDR1 is SGHTA, CDR2 FQGTGA. The CDR3 covers 14 residues. The CDR3 DNA follows: TGTGCCAGCAGGCTAGCGGGACCAACCAATGAGCAGTTCTTC. Amino acid sequence: CASRLAGPTNEQFF.

The chain has TRBV6-2 or TRBV6-3 and TRBJ1-5; 7 bases are shared with TRBD1. With 2 bases clipped from V and 5 bases from J, the junction kept 6 bases outside the gene matches. Germline-derived CDR1 and CDR2 are MNHEY and SVGEGT. This CDR3 has 15 residues. The CDR3 nucleotides are TGTGCCAGCAGTTACGACAGGGACGGTTATCAGCCCCAGCATTTT. Translated, it gives CASSYDRDGYQPQHF.

The chain carries TRBV4-2 and TRBJ1-5; D is ambiguous. The V gene's germline CDR1 is LGHNA and CDR2 YNFKEQ. Trimming removed 1 base from V and 9 bases from J, with 7 bases in between. The CDR3 consists of 12 residues. In nucleotides, the CDR3 is TGTGCCAGCAGCCAAGGTATATCGCCCCAGCATTTT. It encodes CASSQGISPQHF.

The count of this clone is one. This chain joins TRBV7-2 and TRBJ2-1; D possibly corresponds to TRBD2 (6 bases). The germline CDR1 and CDR2 sequences are SGHTA and FQGNSA. This CDR3 is 17 amino acids long. V was pared by 5 bases and J by 0 bases, with 17 bases between. The DNA for the CDR3 is TGTGCCAGCAGCGTCCCGGGGGTCGAGAGCTCCTACAATGAGCAGTTCTTC. Translated, it gives CASSVPGVESSYNEQFF.

The chain's CDR3 is CASSQVNAGGNTIYF. The CDR3 coding sequence is TGCGCCAGCAGCCAAGTAAATGCAGGTGGAAACACCATATATTTT. The chain links TRBV4-3 to TRBJ1-3; unclear D gene. From germline, CDR1 is LGHNA and CDR2 YSLEER. The CDR3 is 15 amino acids. Trimming cost V 1 base and J 3 bases, with 10 bases left between them.

DNA of the CDR3: TGTGCCAGTACTCCGACAGGGGGTATCAATCAGCCCCAGCATTTT. It is translated as CASTPTGGINQPQHF. J is TRBJ1-5 and V is TRBV19; 9 nucleotides match TRBD1. The CDR3 contains 15 residues. After removal of 7 bases from V and 3 bases from J, the junction contained 7 bases not matched to a gene. The germline V gene has CDR1 LNHDA and CDR2 SQIVND (reference sequence).

The rearrangement joins TRBV11-2 to TRBJ2-5; 13 nucleotides agree with TRBD2. This CDR3 is built from 18 residues. V gave up 5 bases and J gave up 3 bases; unmatched junction bases: 12. The germline gives CDR1 SGHAT, CDR2 FQNNGV. CDR3 sequence reads: CASSLTSGGLAGKETQYF. In nucleotides, the CDR3 is TGTGCCAGCAGCCTAACCAGTGGGGGACTAGCGGGGAAAGAGACCCAGTACTTC.

The chain joins TRBV11-1 to TRBJ2-7, with TRBD1 matching 9 bases. V trimming: 11 bases; J trimming: 3 bases; junction bases outside the gene matches: 8. CDR1 and CDR2 from the germline V gene are SGHAT and FQDESV (reference sequence). The CDR3 loop spans 13 amino acids. The CDR3 protein is CASGQGSIYEQYF. In DNA form, the CDR3 reads TGTGCCTCCGGACAGGGGAGTATCTACGAGCAGTACTTC.

The CDR3 DNA is TGTGCCTGGTCCCCAGGGGGCAGCTATGGCTACACCTTC. Translated, it gives CAWSPGGSYGYTF. This rearrangement joins TRBV30 to TRBJ1-2; 8 bases agree with TRBD1. The J segment lost 4 bases and the V segment lost 5 bases, leaving 6 bases of the junction unmatched. The CDR3 has 13 residues. Germline V lookup: CDR1 GTSNPN, CDR2 SVGIG (reference sequence).

This chain links TRBV24-1 with TRBJ2-5; D remains unclear. With 8 bases removed from V and 1 base from J, the gap between germline ends came to 10 bases. This CDR3 contains 13 residues. In germline, CDR1 is KGHDR, CDR2 SFDVKD. CDR3 residues: CATMGDTQETQYF. The CDR3 DNA sequence: TGTGCCACCATGGGTGACACCCAAGAGACCCAGTACTTC.

The chain employs TRBV3-1 (or the pseudogene TRBV3-2) and TRBJ2-5, with D possibly being TRBD2 (7 bases). The CDR3 runs 17 residues. Germline values: CDR1 LGHDT, CDR2 YNNKEL (reference sequence). The ends were cut back, 0 bases at V and 7 bases at J, with 21 bases in the middle. Here the CDR3 reads CASSQEMVRRGRGTQYF. As DNA, the CDR3 is TGTGCCAGCAGCCAAGAAATGGTTCGGCGGGGGCGGGGGACCCAGTACTTC.

The V call is TRBV28, the J call TRBJ1-2; 8 nucleotides match TRBD1. V shed 6 bases, J shed 7 bases, and the junction held 16 bases outside the gene matches. The CDR3 is 16 residues long. From germline, CDR1 is MDHEN and CDR2 SYDVKM. This CDR3 reads CASRKLRTGMLGGYTF. The CDR3 region has the DNA TGTGCCAGCAGGAAACTAAGGACAGGGATGCTAGGTGGCTACACCTTC.

CDR3 sequence reads: CASSYEGDSQAFF. The CDR3 region has the DNA TGTGCCAGCAGTTACGAGGGAGACTCTCAAGCTTTCTTT. V gene TRBV6-2 or TRBV6-3 combines with J gene TRBJ1-1, with D unclear. CDR1 and CDR2 from the germline V gene are MNHEY and SVGEGT. With 2 bases removed from V and 9 bases from J, the gap between germline ends came to 13 bases. This CDR3 spans 13 amino acids.

The J gene is TRBJ2-7, the V gene TRBV28; 8 bases line up with TRBD2. The CDR3 loop spans 13 amino acids. Germline-derived CDR1 and CDR2 are MDHEN and SYDVKM. V was pared by 4 bases and J by 12 bases, with 11 bases of the junction left unmatched. CDR3 coding DNA: TGTGCCAGCAGTTCAGGCGGGAGGCGAGCGGGGTACTTC. Amino acid sequence: CASSSGGRRAGYF.

The genes are TRBV11-2 and TRBJ2-7; D unresolved. The CDR3 is 14 amino acids. The germline gives CDR1 SGHAT, CDR2 FQNNGV. The germline V and J ends were trimmed by 2 bases and 0 bases, with 8 bases remaining between them. In DNA, the CDR3 is TGTGCCAGCAGCTTAAGCCGGAGCTCCTACGAGCAGTACTTC. The encoded protein is CASSLSRSSYEQYF.

The chain joins TRBV11-2 to TRBJ2-7; TRBD2 aligns across 7 bases. The V gene end was trimmed by 3 bases and the J gene end by 3 bases; junction bases not matched to a gene: 8. Per germline, CDR1 SGHAT and CDR2 FQNNGV. The CDR3 runs 15 residues. For the CDR3, the DNA is TGTGCCAGCAGCTTGTATGCGGGAGCAATCTACGAGCAGTACTTC. Protein sequence: CASSLYAGAIYEQYF.

The chain couples TRBV4-2 to TRBJ1-2; 9 bases are a match to TRBD1. CDR1 is LGHNA, CDR2 YNFKEQ, per germline. This CDR3 region has 16 residues. Trimming cost V 1 base and J 0 bases; bases outside gene matches: 3. DNA for the CDR3: TGTGCCAGCAGCCAAGGGGACAGGGAAGCTAACTATGGCTACACCTTC. It is translated as CASSQGDREANYGYTF.

V is TRBV13 and J is TRBJ2-4; 14 bases agree with TRBD2. CDR1 and CDR2 (germline): PRHDT, FYEKMQ (reference sequence). The CDR3 is 17 amino acids. V was pared by 5 bases and J by 1 base, with 4 bases of the junction left unmatched. The CDR3 region is CASSMGLAGVAKNIQYF. The CDR3 DNA sequence: TGTGCCAGCAGCATGGGACTAGCGGGGGTTGCCAAAAACATTCAGTACTTC.

The chain combines TRBV2 with TRBJ2-7; 16 bases align to TRBD2. Germline CDR1 reads SNHLY; CDR2 reads FYNNEI. The V gene end was trimmed by 2 bases and the J gene end by 3 bases; junction bases not matched to a gene: 7. The CDR3 has 18 residues. DNA for the CDR3: TGTGCCAGCAGTGAACCGGGACTAGCGGGAGGGGTTAACTACGAGCAGTACTTC. This encodes CASSEPGLAGGVNYEQYF. The entire variable domain, with the rest obtained from reference TRBV2 and TRBJ2-7, is as follows: EPEVTQTPSHQVTQMGQEVILRCVPISNHLYFYWYRQILGQKVEFLVSFYNNEISEKSEIFDDQFSVERPDGSNFTLKIRSTKLEDSAMYFCASSEPGLAGGVNYEQYFGPGTRLTVT.

V is TRBV11-2 and J is TRBJ2-1; 9 nucleotides align to TRBD2. CDR1 SGHAT and CDR2 FQNNGV come from the germline V gene. Trimming took 5 bases from V and 8 from J; bases not matched to a gene: 22. There are 19 residues in the CDR3. The CDR3 protein is CASSPSYWRGGEIRDEQFF. The CDR3 coding sequence is TGTGCCAGCAGCCCTTCTTATTGGCGGGGGGGCGAAATAAGGGATGAGCAGTTCTTC.

The chain employs TRBV23-1 and TRBJ1-1, with TRBD1 matching 9 bases. Being an ORF, TRBV23-1 has a function that is uncertain. The CDR3 contains 15 residues. Trimming removed 1 base from V and 11 bases from J; junction bases left unmatched: 11. The CDR3 nucleotides read TGCGCCAGCAGTCAATGCCGGACAGGGGCCTCGGGGGCTTTCTTT. As protein: CASSQCRTGASGAFF.

The gene calls are TRBV10-2 and TRBJ2-7; tentatively, D is TRBD2 (5 bases). Germline CDR1 is WSHSY and CDR2 is SAAADI. CDR3 length: 13 residues. V was trimmed by 6 bases and J by 7 bases, leaving 16 bases between them. CDR3 DNA: TGCGCCAGCAGCCCCAGTCGGGGAAGGGAGCAGTACTTC. Amino acid sequence: CASSPSRGREQYF.

The rearrangement uses TRBV7-2 and TRBJ1-3; weak D call: TRBD1 (5 bases). The CDR3 length is 14 residues. The germline V and J ends were trimmed by 8 bases and 0 bases, with 11 bases remaining between them. CDR1 and CDR2 (germline): SGHTA, FQGNSA. CDR3 nucleotides: TGTGCCAGCGCAGCAGGGATCTCTGGAAACACCATATATTTT. Amino acids: CASAAGISGNTIYF.